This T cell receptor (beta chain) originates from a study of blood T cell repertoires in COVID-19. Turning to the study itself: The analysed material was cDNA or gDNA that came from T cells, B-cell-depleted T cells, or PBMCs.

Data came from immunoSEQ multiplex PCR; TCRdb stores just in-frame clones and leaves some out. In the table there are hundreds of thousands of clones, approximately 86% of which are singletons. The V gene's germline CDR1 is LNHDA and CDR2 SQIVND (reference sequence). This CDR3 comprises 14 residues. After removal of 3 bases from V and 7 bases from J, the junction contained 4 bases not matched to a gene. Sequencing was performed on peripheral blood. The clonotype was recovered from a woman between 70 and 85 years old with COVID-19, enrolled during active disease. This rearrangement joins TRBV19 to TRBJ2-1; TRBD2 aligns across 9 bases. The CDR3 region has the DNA TGTGCCAGTAGTATGGGCGGGGGGGCTAATGAGCAGTTCTTC. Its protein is CASSMGGGANEQFF.